This record covers a single T cell receptor (beta chain). The source of the sample is a study of regulatory T cells in long-lasting Graves disease. Time point given: persistent/refractory GD, antithyroid drugs over 5 years with positive TRAb. Extracted RNA from PBMCs served as the source of the TCR library. HTBI primers from iRepertoire and Arm-PCR of CDR3 regions yielded the TCR beta libraries. TCRdb redid the calling of the multiplex PCR reads with MiXCR, one entry per CDR3 protein. Of 400,000 to 500,000 distinct CDR3 sequences in the sample, around a fifth were seen once. Trimming stripped 2 bases from V and 4 bases from J, with 12 bases between. Germline lookup yields CDR1 SGHRS and CDR2 YFSETQ. This CDR3 is built from 15 residues.

This chain uses TRBV5-1 with TRBJ2-2, with D maybe TRBD1 (5 bases). The sequenced sample was peripheral blood mononuclear cells (PBMCs), obtained when the disease was refractory, from a patient treated with antithyroid drugs. The receptor was isolated from a female donor with Graves disease. CDR3 sequence (DNA): TGCGCCAGCAGCTTAAGGGGCGAACCCACCGGGGAGCTGTTTTTT. It yields the protein CASSLRGEPTGELFF.